Listed below are T cell receptor beta chains from one sample, sequenced in a study of blood T cell repertoires in COVID-19. Sequencing used immunoSEQ multiplex PCR; TCRdb keeps in-frame clones, though not all of them. The profile shows 150,000 to 200,000 clones, roughly nine tenths of them singletons. The sequenced sample consisted of peripheral blood. These receptors were collected from a man between 18 and 35 years old who had recovered from COVID-19. The CDR3 runs from the conserved cysteine through the conserved F or W. The D gene is left open where the match is weak. Part of the rows lack a size; the others show once, few, many or a class for expanded clones.

TRBV27	16	once	-	TRBJ2-1	CASSLSAGYDYNEQFF	TGTGCCAGCAGTTTATCGGCAGGGTATGACTACAATGAGCAGTTCTTC
TRBV28	17	-	TRBD1	TRBJ2-7	CASSLRLPGQGRYEQYF	TGTGCCAGCAGTTTACGGCTCCCGGGACAGGGACGCTACGAGCAGTACTTC
TRBV18	17	-	TRBD1	TRBJ1-5	CASSPQGQGGSNQPQHF	TGTGCCAGCTCACCCCAGGGACAGGGGGGAAGCAATCAGCCCCAGCATTTT
TRBV5-1	15	-	TRBD1	TRBJ2-7	CASSVSGTGAYEQYF	TGCGCCAGCAGCGTATCCGGGACAGGGGCCTACGAGCAGTACTTC
TRBV11-2	12	-	-	TRBJ2-3	CASRKGSDTQYF	TGTGCCAGCAGGAAGGGGTCAGATACGCAGTATTTT
TRBV3-1/TRBV3-2	14	-	-	TRBJ2-7	CASSPGLSSYEQYF	TGTGCCAGCAGCCCCGGACTAAGCTCCTACGAGCAGTACTTC
TRBV30	10	-	-	TRBJ1-1	CASGIPEAFF	TGTGCCTCAGGGATCCCTGAAGCTTTCTTT
TRBV5-1	13	-	-	TRBJ2-7	CASSSDLFYEQYF	TGCGCCAGCAGCTCTGACTTGTTCTACGAGCAGTACTTC
TRBV5-1	16	-	-	TRBJ1-3	CASSELQGAGGNTIYF	TGCGCCAGCAGCGAACTACAGGGAGCTGGTGGAAACACCATATATTTT
TRBV2	11	few	-	TRBJ2-1	CASSAGSPKFF	TGTGCCAGCAGTGCTGGGAGCCCGAAGTTCTTC
TRBV6-5	15	-	TRBD2	TRBJ2-2	CASSSGGVDTGELFF	TGTGCCAGCTCTAGCGGGGGGGTAGACACCGGGGAGCTGTTTTTT
TRBV7-9	14	-	-	TRBJ1-4	CASSEQGTGEKLFF	TGTGCCAGCAGCGAACAGGGTACCGGCGAAAAACTGTTTTTT
TRBV5-6	13	once	TRBD1	TRBJ2-7	CASSPYRGGEQYF	TGTGCCAGCAGCCCGTACAGGGGCGGCGAGCAGTACTTC
TRBV4-3	16	-	TRBD1	TRBJ2-7	CASSQEWTGMVHEQYF	TGCGCCAGCAGCCAAGAATGGACAGGGATGGTCCACGAGCAGTACTTC
TRBV28	15	-	-	TRBJ2-1	CASSYPRTAYNEQFF	TGTGCCAGCAGTTACCCAAGGACAGCTTACAATGAGCAGTTCTTC
TRBV6-1	16	few	-	TRBJ1-3	CASSEARQTSGNTIYF	TGTGCCAGCAGTGAAGCGAGGCAGACCTCTGGAAACACCATATATTTT
TRBV6-2/TRBV6-3	16	-	TRBD1	TRBJ1-5	CASSYPGTGSGQPQHF	TGTGCCAGCAGTTACCCAGGGACAGGGAGCGGTCAGCCCCAGCATTTT
TRBV7-9	16	-	TRBD1	TRBJ1-1	CASRPQGDSLNTEAFF	TGTGCCAGCAGACCTCAAGGGGACAGCTTGAACACTGAAGCTTTCTTT